The TCR beta chain described here comes from a study of cytotoxic CD8 clonotypes in ibrutinib-treated CLL. Across the whole study: There were over nine relapsed/refractory patients and about 15 treatment-naive patients, and roughly 18 were IGHV unmutated. Results showed 24 partial and 2 complete responses; following median about 68 months, roughly 15 remained remitted, approximately 12 advanced. Study outcomes and limitations: Clonality showed a rise at ibrutinib response that reversed toward baseline at progression.

Profiling relied on immunoSEQ multiplex PCR, and the TCRdb table lists in-frame clones only, not all of them. The table has almost 250,000 clones, about three quarters seen once. Of note for this clone: Its antigen remains unidentified.

Germline V gene sequence: CDR1 GTSNPN, CDR2 SVGIG (reference sequence). The CDR3 runs 17 residues. The V end was cut by 0 bases, the J end by 2 bases, with 16 bases between. Sequencing used PBMCs, obtained after 24 months of ibrutinib treatment. This receptor was obtained from a human donor with chronic lymphocytic leukemia. The J gene is TRBJ1-4, the V gene TRBV30; D not resolved. DNA of the CDR3: TGTGCCTGGAGTGTATTACTCCTGAGCCATACTAATGAAAAACTGTTTTTT. Protein product: CAWSVLLLSHTNEKLFF.